The rows below give T cell receptor beta chains drawn from one sample of a study of CD8 T cells in ankylosing spondylitis. TCRdb independently ran MiXCR on the 5' RACE reads; one entry per CDR3 protein. The sample lists around 480,000 distinct CDR3 sequences, roughly 18% occurring once. The specimen was blood, either unsorted or a sorted T cell fraction (not recorded which). These receptors originate from a male donor with ankylosing spondylitis. The CDR3 runs from the conserved cysteine through the conserved F or W. Each record gives: CDR3 protein, CDR3 DNA, clone size, D gene, V gene, J gene. The D gene is left open where the match is weak. Some rows have no size entry. The others give once, few or many, or a class for an expanded clone.

CDR3 protein: CASSKGQSNQPQHF
CDR3 DNA: TGTGCCAGCAGTAAAGGTCAAAGCAATCAGCCCCAGCATTTT
clone size: many
D gene: -
V gene: TRBV12-3/TRBV12-4
J gene: TRBJ1-5

CDR3 protein: CASSQDPGSYNEQFF
CDR3 DNA: TGTGCCAGCAGCCAGGACCCGGGCTCCTACAATGAGCAGTTCTTC
clone size: few
D gene: -
V gene: TRBV9
J gene: TRBJ2-1

CDR3 protein: CASRRGNNQPQHF
CDR3 DNA: TGTGCCAGCCGGCGGGGGAACAATCAGCCCCAGCATTTT
clone size: few
D gene: -
V gene: TRBV6-1
J gene: TRBJ1-5

CDR3 protein: CASSRTSGQGSYEQYF
CDR3 DNA: TGTGCCAGCAGCCGAACCAGCGGACAGGGGTCCTACGAGCAGTACTTC
clone size: few
D gene: TRBD1
V gene: TRBV7-2
J gene: TRBJ2-7

CDR3 protein: CSAREGTTGELFF
CDR3 DNA: TGCAGTGCTAGAGAGGGGACCACCGGGGAGCTGTTTTTT
clone size: few
D gene: -
V gene: TRBV20-1
J gene: TRBJ2-2

CDR3 protein: CASSFVQGSAQPQHF
CDR3 DNA: TGTGCCAGCAGTTTTGTTCAGGGGTCCGCTCAGCCCCAGCATTTT
clone size: many
D gene: -
V gene: TRBV12-3/TRBV12-4
J gene: TRBJ1-5

CDR3 protein: CSVEVSGGGGYTF
CDR3 DNA: TGCAGCGTTGAAGTCTCAGGGGGCGGTGGCTACACCTTC
clone size: many
D gene: TRBD1
V gene: TRBV29-1
J gene: TRBJ1-2

CDR3 protein: CASSQDTTGTSTDTQYF
CDR3 DNA: TGTGCCAGCAGCCAAGATACAACAGGAACTTCCACAGATACGCAGTATTTT
clone size: -
D gene: -
V gene: TRBV4-2
J gene: TRBJ2-3

CDR3 protein: CASSLSLSGQGEQFF
CDR3 DNA: TGCGCCAGCAGCTTGTCTTTATCAGGGCAGGGTGAGCAGTTCTTC
clone size: -
D gene: -
V gene: TRBV5-1
J gene: TRBJ2-1

CDR3 protein: CASSSQAGVFHEQYF
CDR3 DNA: TGTGCCAGCAGTTCCCAAGCGGGAGTATTCCACGAGCAGTACTTC
clone size: few
D gene: TRBD2
V gene: TRBV28
J gene: TRBJ2-7

CDR3 protein: CSARKREGQEQYF
CDR3 DNA: TGCAGTGCTAGAAAGCGGGAGGGCCAAGAGCAGTACTTC
clone size: few
D gene: TRBD2
V gene: TRBV20-1
J gene: TRBJ2-7

CDR3 protein: CASSPTGGSNGYTF
CDR3 DNA: TGTGCCAGCAGCCCGACAGGGGGCTCAAATGGCTACACCTTC
clone size: few
D gene: TRBD1
V gene: TRBV5-5
J gene: TRBJ1-2

CDR3 protein: CASSAGHHCGELFF
CDR3 DNA: TGTGCCAGCAGCGCAGGGCACCACTGCGGGGAGCTGTTTTTT
clone size: once
D gene: -
V gene: TRBV5-8
J gene: TRBJ2-2

CDR3 protein: CASSLYRGNQETQYF
CDR3 DNA: TGTGCCAGCAGCCTCTACCGGGGCAACCAAGAGACCCAGTACTTC
clone size: -
D gene: -
V gene: TRBV7-9
J gene: TRBJ2-5

CDR3 protein: CASSSEDPNQPQHF
CDR3 DNA: TGCGCCAGCAGCTCCGAAGACCCGAATCAGCCCCAGCATTTT
clone size: few
D gene: -
V gene: TRBV5-1
J gene: TRBJ1-5

CDR3 protein: CARNTDRKGGCQPQHF
CDR3 DNA: TGCGCCAGGAACACGGACAGGAAAGGAGGCTGTCAGCCCCAGCATTTT
clone size: few
D gene: TRBD1
V gene: TRBV5-1
J gene: TRBJ1-5

CDR3 protein: CASSARGANEKLFF
CDR3 DNA: TGTGCCAGCAGCGCCCGGGGGGCTAATGAAAAACTGTTTTTT
clone size: -
D gene: -
V gene: TRBV9
J gene: TRBJ1-4

CDR3 protein: CASSQGAGPTYEQYF
CDR3 DNA: TGTGCCAGCAGCCAAGGGGCGGGACCGACCTACGAGCAGTACTTC
clone size: few
D gene: -
V gene: TRBV3-1
J gene: TRBJ2-7

CDR3 protein: CASSSGLAGLYSYNEQFF
CDR3 DNA: TGTGCCAGCAGCTCGGGACTAGCGGGACTATACTCCTACAATGAGCAGTTCTTC
clone size: -
D gene: TRBD2
V gene: TRBV11-2
J gene: TRBJ2-1

CDR3 protein: CASSFLRVDTDTQYF
CDR3 DNA: TGTGCCAGCAGTTTTCTGCGGGTAGACACAGATACGCAGTATTTT
clone size: -
D gene: -
V gene: TRBV12-3/TRBV12-4
J gene: TRBJ2-3

CDR3 protein: CASTPVRGANEKLFF
CDR3 DNA: TGTGCCAGCACCCCCGTCAGGGGTGCTAATGAAAAACTGTTTTTT
clone size: few
D gene: -
V gene: TRBV12-3/TRBV12-4
J gene: TRBJ1-4

CDR3 protein: CASSSRTGTGTGELFF
CDR3 DNA: TGTGCCAGCAGTTCGCGGACAGGGACGGGGACCGGGGAGCTGTTTTTT
clone size: few
D gene: TRBD1
V gene: TRBV12-3/TRBV12-4
J gene: TRBJ2-2

CDR3 protein: CASSLDRHLSSYNSPLHF
CDR3 DNA: TGTGCCAGCAGTTTGGACCGCCATCTGAGCTCCTATAATTCACCCCTCCACTTT
clone size: -
D gene: -
V gene: TRBV12-3/TRBV12-4
J gene: TRBJ1-6

CDR3 protein: CASSGERASSYNEQFF
CDR3 DNA: TGTGCCAGCAGTGGGGAGCGGGCAAGCTCCTACAATGAGCAGTTCTTC
clone size: -
D gene: -
V gene: TRBV6-1
J gene: TRBJ2-1

CDR3 protein: CASSLGTVGNTEAFF
CDR3 DNA: TGTGCCAGCAGTTTAGGTACGGTGGGGAACACTGAAGCTTTCTTT
clone size: -
D gene: -
V gene: TRBV12-3/TRBV12-4
J gene: TRBJ1-1

CDR3 protein: CASSHRDRVPYEQYF
CDR3 DNA: TGTGCCAGCAGCCACCGGGACAGGGTCCCCTACGAGCAGTACTTC
clone size: few
D gene: TRBD1
V gene: TRBV11-3
J gene: TRBJ2-7

CDR3 protein: CASSRDSLYGYTF
CDR3 DNA: TGTGCCAGCAGCCGGGACAGCCTCTATGGCTACACCTTC
clone size: -
D gene: TRBD1
V gene: TRBV5-6
J gene: TRBJ1-2

CDR3 protein: CASGSELGNGYNEQFF
CDR3 DNA: TGTGCCAGCGGGTCTGAGTTGGGGAACGGTTACAATGAGCAGTTCTTC
clone size: -
D gene: -
V gene: TRBV4-2
J gene: TRBJ2-1

CDR3 protein: CATRGQELINEQFF
CDR3 DNA: TGTGCCACCCGAGGACAGGAACTTATCAATGAGCAGTTCTTC
clone size: -
D gene: TRBD1
V gene: TRBV6-1
J gene: TRBJ2-1

CDR3 protein: CSAESGANNEQFF
CDR3 DNA: TGCAGCGCGGAAAGCGGAGCCAACAATGAGCAGTTCTTC
clone size: many
D gene: -
V gene: TRBV29-1
J gene: TRBJ2-1

CDR3 protein: CASSGQGGLQPQHF
CDR3 DNA: TGTGCCAGCAGCGGACAAGGGGGCTTGCAGCCCCAGCATTTT
clone size: -
D gene: TRBD1
V gene: TRBV5-8
J gene: TRBJ1-5

CDR3 protein: CASSEMRAGYTDTQYF
CDR3 DNA: TGTGCCAGCAGTGAAATGAGGGCAGGATACACAGATACGCAGTATTTT
clone size: -
D gene: -
V gene: TRBV2
J gene: TRBJ2-3

CDR3 protein: CSGHRNTEAFF
CDR3 DNA: TGCAGCGGACACAGGAACACTGAAGCTTTCTTT
clone size: once
D gene: -
V gene: TRBV29-1
J gene: TRBJ1-1

CDR3 protein: CSASAGVRTEAFF
CDR3 DNA: TGCAGTGCTAGTGCAGGGGTTCGCACTGAAGCTTTCTTT
clone size: -
D gene: -
V gene: TRBV20-1
J gene: TRBJ1-1

CDR3 protein: CASSVGRGELFF
CDR3 DNA: TGTGCCAGCAGCGTAGGCCGCGGGGAGCTGTTTTTT
clone size: many
D gene: -
V gene: TRBV9
J gene: TRBJ2-2

CDR3 protein: CASSSGQGVIYEQYF
CDR3 DNA: TGTGCCAGCAGCTCGGGACAGGGGGTAATCTACGAGCAGTACTTC
clone size: -
D gene: TRBD1
V gene: TRBV5-4
J gene: TRBJ2-7

CDR3 protein: CSARATRAAYNEQFF
CDR3 DNA: TGCAGTGCCCGGGCTACGAGGGCCGCCTACAATGAGCAGTTCTTC
clone size: -
D gene: -
V gene: TRBV20-1
J gene: TRBJ2-1

CDR3 protein: CASSPDTYNEQFF
CDR3 DNA: TGTGCCAGCAGCCCCGACACGTACAATGAGCAGTTCTTC
clone size: few
D gene: -
V gene: TRBV3-1
J gene: TRBJ2-1

CDR3 protein: CASSLAPELYNEQFF
CDR3 DNA: TGCGCCAGCAGCTTGGCACCAGAGCTCTACAATGAGCAGTTCTTC
clone size: few
D gene: -
V gene: TRBV5-1
J gene: TRBJ2-1

CDR3 protein: CAISESGGWNTGELFF
CDR3 DNA: TGTGCCATCAGTGAGTCGGGAGGGTGGAACACCGGGGAGCTGTTTTTT
clone size: -
D gene: TRBD2
V gene: TRBV10-3
J gene: TRBJ2-2

CDR3 protein: CASSENLWGTSSYNEQFF
CDR3 DNA: TGTGCCAGCAGTGAAAACCTCTGGGGGACTAGTTCCTACAATGAGCAGTTCTTC
clone size: -
D gene: TRBD2
V gene: TRBV6-1
J gene: TRBJ2-1

CDR3 protein: CATRTSGGTNEQFF
CDR3 DNA: TGTGCCACCAGAACTAGCGGGGGAACGAATGAGCAGTTCTTC
clone size: -
D gene: TRBD2
V gene: TRBV15
J gene: TRBJ2-1

CDR3 protein: CASSVPRGSLAGAGGTDTQYF
CDR3 DNA: TGCGCCAGCAGCGTACCCCGTGGTAGCCTAGCGGGAGCGGGGGGCACAGATACGCAGTATTTT
clone size: -
D gene: TRBD2
V gene: TRBV5-1
J gene: TRBJ2-3

CDR3 protein: CASSELGSGANVLTF
CDR3 DNA: TGTGCCAGCAGTGAACTAGGGTCTGGGGCCAACGTCCTGACTTTC
clone size: -
D gene: -
V gene: TRBV2
J gene: TRBJ2-6

CDR3 protein: CSAGIDRVPYEQYF
CDR3 DNA: TGCAGTGCTGGGATAGACAGGGTACCCTACGAGCAGTACTTC
clone size: few
D gene: TRBD1
V gene: TRBV20-1
J gene: TRBJ2-7

CDR3 protein: CASRGPLREYEQYF
CDR3 DNA: TGTGCCAGTCGCGGGCCACTCCGTGAGTACGAGCAGTACTTC
clone size: few
D gene: -
V gene: TRBV28
J gene: TRBJ2-7

CDR3 protein: CASSDTVWEQYF
CDR3 DNA: TGTGCCAGCAGTGATACAGTATGGGAGCAGTACTTC
clone size: few
D gene: -
V gene: TRBV2
J gene: TRBJ2-7

CDR3 protein: CASSSRRGPYEQYF
CDR3 DNA: TGTGCCAGCAGCTCGCGCAGGGGACCCTACGAGCAGTACTTC
clone size: many
D gene: -
V gene: TRBV11-1
J gene: TRBJ2-7

CDR3 protein: CASSQRGRAEGTIYF
CDR3 DNA: TGTGCCAGCAGTCAACGGGGCAGGGCCGAGGGCACCATATATTTT
clone size: -
D gene: -
V gene: TRBV12-3/TRBV12-4
J gene: TRBJ1-3

CDR3 protein: CASSEITYNEQFF
CDR3 DNA: TGTGCCAGCAGTGAAATCACTTACAATGAGCAGTTCTTC
clone size: few
D gene: -
V gene: TRBV6-1
J gene: TRBJ2-1

CDR3 protein: CASSKTDYNEQFF
CDR3 DNA: TGTGCCAGCAGCAAGACTGACTACAATGAGCAGTTCTTC
clone size: -
D gene: -
V gene: TRBV7-2
J gene: TRBJ2-1

CDR3 protein: CSARKDRGSYEQYF
CDR3 DNA: TGCAGTGCTAGGAAGGACAGGGGGAGCTACGAGCAGTACTTC
clone size: -
D gene: TRBD1
V gene: TRBV20-1
J gene: TRBJ2-7

CDR3 protein: CAIRAGTTDTQYF
CDR3 DNA: TGTGCCATCAGGGCGGGGACCACAGATACGCAGTATTTT
clone size: few
D gene: -
V gene: TRBV10-3
J gene: TRBJ2-3

CDR3 protein: CASSPPSLVFGTGKMNTEAFF
CDR3 DNA: TGTGCCAGCTCACCACCCTCGTTAGTTTTCGGGACAGGTAAAATGAACACTGAAGCTTTCTTT
clone size: -
D gene: TRBD1
V gene: TRBV18
J gene: TRBJ1-1

CDR3 protein: CASSKAGYTDTQYF
CDR3 DNA: TGTGCCAGCTCTAAAGCGGGCTACACAGATACGCAGTATTTT
clone size: -
D gene: -
V gene: TRBV18
J gene: TRBJ2-3

CDR3 protein: CASSYSRSRAGVRGDTQYF
CDR3 DNA: TGTGCCAGCAGTTACTCGAGGAGCCGAGCGGGAGTTCGGGGAGATACGCAGTATTTT
clone size: -
D gene: TRBD2
V gene: TRBV6-5
J gene: TRBJ2-3

CDR3 protein: CASNLQGSAFDEQFF
CDR3 DNA: TGCGCCAGCAACCTACAGGGGTCAGCCTTCGATGAGCAGTTCTTC
clone size: many
D gene: TRBD1
V gene: TRBV5-1
J gene: TRBJ2-1

CDR3 protein: CASKYRANTEAFF
CDR3 DNA: TGTGCCAGCAAGTACAGGGCGAACACTGAAGCTTTCTTT
clone size: -
D gene: -
V gene: TRBV2
J gene: TRBJ1-1

CDR3 protein: CASSFATGQETQYF
CDR3 DNA: TGTGCCAGCAGTTTCGCAACAGGTCAAGAGACCCAGTACTTC
clone size: many
D gene: -
V gene: TRBV7-9
J gene: TRBJ2-5

CDR3 protein: CASSPTAPTTALHF
CDR3 DNA: TGTGCCAGCAGTCCGACGGCTCCCACAACGGCCCTCCACTTT
clone size: few
D gene: -
V gene: TRBV12-3/TRBV12-4
J gene: TRBJ1-6